A single sample gave rise to the 5 T cell receptor beta chains below, sequenced in a study of blood T cell repertoires in COVID-19. TCRdb's copy holds only in-frame clones and misses some; the assay was immunoSEQ multiplex PCR. Of some 120,000 clones listed, 60% to 85% are singletons. Sequences were obtained from peripheral blood. The receptors were gathered from a man of 80 years or more with acute or convalescent COVID-19.

The chain recombines TRBV6-2 or TRBV6-3 with TRBJ2-7, with D maybe TRBD2 (8 bases). Trimming pared 6 bases from V and 5 bases from J, leaving 23 bases between. The CDR3 is made up of 16 amino acids. Germline V lookup: CDR1 MNHEY, CDR2 SVGEGT. CDR3 residues: CASSPGGAGAFHEQYF. The CDR3 DNA reads TGTGCCAGCAGCCCAGGGGGAGCGGGGGCCTTTCACGAGCAGTACTTC.

This chain uses TRBV4-3 with TRBJ1-2, with D tentatively TRBD1 (6 bases). Germline assignment: CDR1 LGHNA and CDR2 YSLEER. The CDR3 covers 13 residues. Trimming removed 0 bases at V and 8 bases at J, with 10 bases between. CDR3 sequence (DNA): TGCGCCAGCAGCCAAGACCGCGGGGGCGGCTACACCTTC. Protein sequence: CASSQDRGGGYTF.

A single count supports this clone. The chain links TRBV15 to TRBJ1-4; D not resolved. The V gene's germline CDR1 is LNHNV and CDR2 YYDKDF (reference sequence). The CDR3 runs 13 residues. V lost 5 bases and J 5 bases, leaving 9 bases between the germline ends. The CDR3 here is CATSLLRNEKLFF. The CDR3 DNA follows: TGTGCCACCAGCCTACTGCGGAATGAAAAACTGTTTTTT. Drawing the rest from reference TRBV15 and TRBJ1-4, the complete variable domain is DAMVIQNPRYQVTQFGKPVTLSCSQTLNHNVMYWYQQKSSQAPKLLFHYYDKDFNNEADTPDNFQSRRPNTSFCFLDIRSPGLGDTAMYLCATSLLRNEKLFFGSGTQLSVL.

This clone was recorded only once. The CDR3 region has the DNA TGTGCCAGCAGCCAGAAGGATACGCAGTATTTT. Its protein product is CASSQKDTQYF. This chain connects TRBV5-6 to TRBJ2-3; D is undetermined. This CDR3 spans 11 amino acids. Germline V gives CDR1 SGHDT, CDR2 YYEEEE. Between the trimmed V and J ends, which lost 4 bases and 6 bases, there was a span of 6 bases. Supplemented by reference TRBV5-6 and TRBJ2-3, the full variable domain reads DAGVTQSPTHLIKTRGQQVTLRCSPKSGHDTVSWYQQALGQGPQFIFQYYEEEERQRGNFPDRFSGHQFPNYSSELNVNALLLGDSALYLCASSQKDTQYFGPGTRLTVL.

The rearrangement joins TRBV29-1 to TRBJ2-7; TRBD1 is a possible D gene (7 bases). Germline loops: CDR1 SQVTM, CDR2 ANQGSEA. The length of the CDR3 is 13 residues. The V end lost 5 bases, the J end lost 4 bases, and 15 bases lay between the germline ends. CDR3 coding DNA: TGCAGCGTTACTCCCCAGGGGGGTTACGAGCAGTACTTC. Amino acid sequence: CSVTPQGGYEQYF.